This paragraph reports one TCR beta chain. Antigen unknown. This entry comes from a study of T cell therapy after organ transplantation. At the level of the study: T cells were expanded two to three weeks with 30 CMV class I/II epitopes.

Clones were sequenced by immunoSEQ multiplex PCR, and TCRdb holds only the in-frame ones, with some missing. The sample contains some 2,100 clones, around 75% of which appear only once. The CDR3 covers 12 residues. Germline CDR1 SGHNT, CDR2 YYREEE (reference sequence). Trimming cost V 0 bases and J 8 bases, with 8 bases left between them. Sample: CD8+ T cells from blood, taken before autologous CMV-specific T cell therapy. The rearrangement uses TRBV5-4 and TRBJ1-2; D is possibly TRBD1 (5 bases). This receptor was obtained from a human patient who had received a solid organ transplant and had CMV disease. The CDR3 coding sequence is TGTGCCAGCAGCTTGGTACGGGGGGGCTACACCTTC. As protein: CASSLVRGGYTF. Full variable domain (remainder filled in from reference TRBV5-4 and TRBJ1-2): ETGVTQSPTHLIKTRGQQVTLRCSSQSGHNTVSWYQQALGQGPQFIFQYYREEENGRGNFPPRFSGLQFPNYSSELNVNALELDDSALYLCASSLVRGGYTFGSGTRLTVV.